Listed below are T cell receptor beta chains from one sample, sequenced in a study of a mutant IDH1 vaccine in newly diagnosed glioma. Clones were sequenced by immunoSEQ multiplex PCR, and TCRdb holds only the in-frame ones, with some missing. The sample includes around 60,000 clones, roughly 90% seen only once; the top ten take 1.5% to 2%. Antigens for these TCRs are unknown. The specimen was PBMCs, collected from a glioma patient whose treatment included an IDH1 peptide vaccine. Receptor source: a man aged 35-49 years with glioma. CDR3s leave out the opening cysteine and the closing phenylalanine or tryptophan. The listing skips clone size in some rows; elsewhere it reads once, few, many or a size class.

abundance: -
len: 12
v_gene: TRBV5-1
j_gene: TRBJ2-1
CDR3aa: ASSLAGEYNEQF

abundance: once
len: 15
v_gene: TRBV7-2
j_gene: TRBJ1-1
CDR3aa: ASSSRWGTEENTEAF

abundance: -
len: 11
v_gene: TRBV14
j_gene: TRBJ1-1
CDR3aa: ASSQDKGMEAF

abundance: -
len: 13
v_gene: TRBV7-9
j_gene: TRBJ2-7
CDR3aa: ASSSRDLTPNEQY

abundance: -
len: 13
v_gene: TRBV5-1
j_gene: TRBJ2-4
CDR3aa: ASSPALTGKNIQY

abundance: -
len: 12
v_gene: TRBV4-1
j_gene: TRBJ2-7
CDR3aa: ASSQEGTSYEQY

abundance: -
len: 15
v_gene: TRBV21-1
j_gene: TRBJ1-5
CDR3aa: ASSKVQGKASNQPQH

abundance: once
len: 12
v_gene: TRBV30
j_gene: TRBJ2-3
CDR3aa: AWREGAGAWTQY

abundance: -
len: 13
v_gene: TRBV9
j_gene: TRBJ1-4
CDR3aa: ASSVDGVTNEKLF

abundance: -
len: 11
v_gene: TRBV28
j_gene: TRBJ2-3
CDR3aa: ASRLQGPDTQY

abundance: few
len: 12
v_gene: TRBV2
j_gene: TRBJ2-2
CDR3aa: ASRTITGKGELF

abundance: -
len: 15
v_gene: TRBV28
j_gene: TRBJ1-3
CDR3aa: ASSLSGGTRSGNTIY

abundance: -
len: 20
v_gene: TRBV19
j_gene: TRBJ2-4
CDR3aa: ASSSHPGLAGGPGVAKNIQY

abundance: -
len: 9
v_gene: TRBV7-9
j_gene: TRBJ1-4
CDR3aa: ASSPDGKLF

abundance: -
len: 13
v_gene: TRBV15
j_gene: TRBJ2-3
CDR3aa: ATSRDGSVTDTQY

abundance: few
len: 12
v_gene: TRBV6-4
j_gene: TRBJ1-1
CDR3aa: ASRQGGMNTEAF

abundance: -
len: 15
v_gene: TRBV5-1
j_gene: TRBJ2-3
CDR3aa: ASSLGTSGGSTDTQY

abundance: -
len: 12
v_gene: TRBV4-1
j_gene: TRBJ1-1
CDR3aa: ASSPLVGPSKAF

abundance: -
len: 13
v_gene: TRBV28
j_gene: TRBJ1-2
CDR3aa: ASSLFPQGVYGYT

abundance: -
len: 14
v_gene: TRBV21-1
j_gene: TRBJ1-3
CDR3aa: ASSNYSGASGNTIY

abundance: -
len: 13
v_gene: TRBV6-6
j_gene: TRBJ1-1
CDR3aa: ASSYSGVRNTEAF

abundance: -
len: 12
v_gene: TRBV6-4
j_gene: -
CDR3aa: ASSSVAGAYEQY

abundance: -
len: 11
v_gene: TRBV15
j_gene: TRBJ1-6
CDR3aa: ATSTEGNSPLH

abundance: once
len: 9
v_gene: TRBV7-9
j_gene: TRBJ2-1
CDR3aa: ASSLGTGGF

abundance: -
len: 12
v_gene: TRBV6-5
j_gene: TRBJ1-2
CDR3aa: ASSYMGGGFGYT

abundance: -
len: 9
v_gene: TRBV6-6
j_gene: TRBJ2-7
CDR3aa: ASSTGWEQY

abundance: -
len: 13
v_gene: TRBV5-5
j_gene: TRBJ1-1
CDR3aa: ASRLRTGLNTEAF

abundance: -
len: 12
v_gene: TRBV4-3
j_gene: TRBJ1-1
CDR3aa: ASSQSSGFTEAF

abundance: -
len: 14
v_gene: TRBV7-2
j_gene: TRBJ1-5
CDR3aa: ASSLEEGRPGQPQH

abundance: -
len: 14
v_gene: TRBV19
j_gene: TRBJ1-6
CDR3aa: ASTLDRGAHNSPLH

abundance: -
len: 11
v_gene: TRBV5-6
j_gene: TRBJ1-1
CDR3aa: ASSLGWATEAF

abundance: -
len: 14
v_gene: TRBV28
j_gene: TRBJ1-4
CDR3aa: ASSSTGSPRVEKLF

abundance: -
len: 12
v_gene: TRBV6-4
j_gene: TRBJ2-1
CDR3aa: ASSERDSYNEQF

abundance: -
len: 12
v_gene: TRBV7-2
j_gene: TRBJ1-1
CDR3aa: ASSKTGQDTEAF

abundance: -
len: 11
v_gene: TRBV25-1
j_gene: TRBJ1-1
CDR3aa: ASSIDRGTEAF

abundance: once
len: 11
v_gene: TRBV29-1
j_gene: TRBJ2-1
CDR3aa: SVASGWVGEQF

abundance: once
len: 12
v_gene: TRBV28
j_gene: TRBJ1-5
CDR3aa: ASSNPPGGQPQH

abundance: -
len: 13
v_gene: TRBV10-3
j_gene: TRBJ1-5
CDR3aa: AISEDDRSNQPQH

abundance: -
len: 13
v_gene: TRBV19
j_gene: TRBJ1-5
CDR3aa: ASPGQARVSQPQH

abundance: -
len: 13
v_gene: TRBV15
j_gene: TRBJ1-5
CDR3aa: ATSRSGTGHQPQH

abundance: once
len: 12
v_gene: TRBV30
j_gene: TRBJ1-6
CDR3aa: AWSGGQNNSPLH

abundance: -
len: 11
v_gene: TRBV28
j_gene: TRBJ1-5
CDR3aa: ASSRYSNQPQH

abundance: -
len: 12
v_gene: TRBV5-1
j_gene: TRBJ2-5
CDR3aa: ASSWGQPQETQY

abundance: -
len: 16
v_gene: TRBV28
j_gene: TRBJ2-7
CDR3aa: ASSLVGLAGARGYEQY

abundance: once
len: 10
v_gene: TRBV5-4
j_gene: TRBJ1-1
CDR3aa: ASSLKDTEAF

abundance: -
len: 12
v_gene: TRBV18
j_gene: TRBJ1-2
CDR3aa: ASSPGGANYGYT

abundance: -
len: 13
v_gene: TRBV6-4
j_gene: TRBJ1-2
CDR3aa: ASSEDYGANYGYT

abundance: -
len: 16
v_gene: TRBV6-1
j_gene: TRBJ2-1
CDR3aa: ASSGSPLAYSSYNEQF

abundance: -
len: 12
v_gene: TRBV2
j_gene: TRBJ2-1
CDR3aa: ASSVRTGVNEQF

abundance: -
len: 14
v_gene: TRBV7-9
j_gene: TRBJ1-2
CDR3aa: ASSLWGRDDDYGYT

abundance: -
len: 15
v_gene: TRBV7-2
j_gene: TRBJ2-6
CDR3aa: ASSLSGGPGGANVLT

abundance: -
len: 9
v_gene: TRBV30
j_gene: TRBJ1-1
CDR3aa: AWSRWTEAF

abundance: -
len: 14
v_gene: TRBV6-6
j_gene: TRBJ1-1
CDR3aa: ASSETGGADRTEAF

abundance: -
len: 12
v_gene: TRBV5-4
j_gene: TRBJ2-1
CDR3aa: ASSAPGRYNEQF

abundance: -
len: 9
v_gene: TRBV20-1
j_gene: -
CDR3aa: SALQGFEQY

abundance: medium-sized
len: 10
v_gene: TRBV7-9
j_gene: TRBJ2-2
CDR3aa: ASSTFTGELF

abundance: -
len: 11
v_gene: TRBV6-6
j_gene: TRBJ2-5
CDR3aa: ASSTRERGPQY

abundance: -
len: 11
v_gene: TRBV19
j_gene: TRBJ2-7
CDR3aa: ASSIGLSYEQY